These 9 T cell receptor beta chains share one sample of origin, sequenced in a study of blood T cell repertoires in COVID-19. Produced via immunoSEQ multiplex PCR; TCRdb's table is partial and in-frame only. The table shows more than 70,000 clones, with roughly 88% occurring only once. Specimen: peripheral blood. These receptors all stem from a man aged 45-65 years with active COVID-19.

The genes are TRBV28 and TRBJ2-7; 9 bases are a match to TRBD1. This CDR3 comprises 14 residues. Germline CDR1 reads MDHEN; CDR2 reads SYDVKM. With V trimmed by 6 bases and J by 1 base, 4 bases remained unmatched. The CDR3: CASRATGGSYEQYF. CDR3 nucleotide sequence: TGTGCCAGCAGAGCGACAGGGGGTTCCTACGAGCAGTACTTC.

V is TRBV29-1 and J is TRBJ2-1; perhaps TRBD2 as D (5 bases). Trimming stripped 3 bases from V and 7 bases from J, with 19 bases between. This CDR3 region has 15 residues. The germline V gene has CDR1 SQVTM and CDR2 ANQGSEA. CDR3 in DNA: TGCAGCGTTGAGGCGGGCCAGCAGGACTTGAATGAGCAGTTCTTC. It specifies CSVEAGQQDLNEQFF.

The chain links TRBV6-5 to TRBJ1-3; no firm D call. Trimming cost V 2 bases and J 4 bases, with 9 bases left between them. This CDR3 has 14 amino acids. The germline CDR1 and CDR2 sequences are MNHEY and SVGAGI. In nucleotides, the CDR3 is TGTGCCAGCAGTTACGAGGAAGACGGAAACACCATATATTTT. Residues: CASSYEEDGNTIYF.

The rearrangement links TRBV9 to TRBJ2-6, with D perhaps matching TRBD1 (6 bases). The CDR3 is 19 amino acids. The V end was cut by 5 bases, the J end by 3 bases, with 24 bases between. Germline CDR1 is SGDLS and CDR2 is YYNGEE. The CDR3 protein is CASSYFGGSFIGGANVLTF. CDR3 DNA: TGTGCCAGCAGTTACTTTGGGGGCAGTTTCATCGGTGGGGCCAACGTCCTGACTTTC.

A single count supports this clone. The V and J genes are TRBV19 and TRBJ2-3; TRBD1 agrees at 8 bases. The germline gives CDR1 LNHDA, CDR2 SQIVND (reference sequence). Germline trimming cut 3 bases from V and 4 bases from J; bases unmatched to any gene: 9. This CDR3 contains 16 residues. Written as DNA, the CDR3 is TGTGCCAGTAGTATGCGAGTTGGACAGGGAGCAGATACGCAGTATTTT. Residues: CASSMRVGQGADTQYF.

This clone has only one observation. CDR3 bases: TGTGCCAGCAGCCCCTACCTCGGACAGAGCGGTAATTCACCCCTCCACTTT. Amino acid sequence: CASSPYLGQSGNSPLHF. The chain has TRBV5-6 and TRBJ1-6, with D possibly being TRBD1 (6 bases). The CDR3 runs to 17 residues. Germline CDR1 is SGHDT and CDR2 is YYEEEE. V lost 4 bases and J lost 6, with 20 bases in between.

The rearrangement uses TRBV7-9 and TRBJ2-7; a possible D gene is TRBD2 (5 bases). V lost 8 bases to trimming and J lost 0 bases, with 20 bases between them. The CDR3 is made up of 16 amino acids. Per the germline V gene, CDR1 is SEHNR and CDR2 is FQNEAQ (reference sequence). CDR3 DNA: TGTGCCAGCCGGTCGGGGAGCGGAACCATCTCCTACGAGCAGTACTTC. Its protein is CASRSGSGTISYEQYF.

V gene TRBV7-2 combines with J gene TRBJ2-3; 7 nucleotides line up with TRBD2. There are 13 residues in the CDR3. Trimming at V came to 10 bases and at J to 1 base, leaving 5 bases not matched to a gene. Per the germline V gene, CDR1 is SGHTA and CDR2 is FQGNSA. The CDR3 is CATAAGGTDTQYF. The CDR3 nucleotides are TGTGCCACGGCCGCGGGGGGCACAGATACGCAGTATTTT.

The rearrangement joins TRBV5-1 to TRBJ1-2, with 7 nucleotides matching TRBD1. CDR1 and CDR2 (germline): SGHRS, YFSETQ. The CDR3 totals 15 residues. V trimming: 7 bases; J trimming: 4 bases; junction bases outside the gene matches: 13. In DNA, the CDR3 is TGCGCCAGCGGCACCCCGGGACAGTATGGCTATGGCTACACCTTC. Amino acid sequence: CASGTPGQYGYGYTF.